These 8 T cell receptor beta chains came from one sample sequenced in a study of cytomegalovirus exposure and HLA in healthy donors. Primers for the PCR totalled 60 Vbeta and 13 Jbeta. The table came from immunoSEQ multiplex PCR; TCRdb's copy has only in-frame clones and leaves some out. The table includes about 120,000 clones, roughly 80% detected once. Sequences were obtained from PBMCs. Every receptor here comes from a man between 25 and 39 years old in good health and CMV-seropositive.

The CDR3 here is CATSRATGGNEKLFF. The CDR3 nucleotides are TGTGCCACCAGCAGAGCGACAGGGGGCAATGAAAAACTGTTTTTT. This rearrangement joins TRBV15 to TRBJ1-4, with 10 bases lining up with TRBD1. V shed 1 base and J 5 bases; nucleotides not matched to a gene: 1. The CDR3 totals 15 residues. Germline CDR1 is LNHNV and CDR2 is YYDKDF (reference sequence).

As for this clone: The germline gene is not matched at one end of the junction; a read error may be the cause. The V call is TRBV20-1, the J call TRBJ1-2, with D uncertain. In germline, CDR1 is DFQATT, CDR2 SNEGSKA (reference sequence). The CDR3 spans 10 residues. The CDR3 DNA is TGCAGTGCTCCCTACTATGGTTACACCTTC. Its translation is CSAPYYGYTF.

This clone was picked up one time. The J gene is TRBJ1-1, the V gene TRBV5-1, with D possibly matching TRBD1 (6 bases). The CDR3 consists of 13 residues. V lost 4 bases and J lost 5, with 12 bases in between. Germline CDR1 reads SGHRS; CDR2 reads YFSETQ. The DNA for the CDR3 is TGCGCCAGCAGCCTCAGGGGAGGGACTGAAGCTTTCTTT. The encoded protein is CASSLRGGTEAFF.

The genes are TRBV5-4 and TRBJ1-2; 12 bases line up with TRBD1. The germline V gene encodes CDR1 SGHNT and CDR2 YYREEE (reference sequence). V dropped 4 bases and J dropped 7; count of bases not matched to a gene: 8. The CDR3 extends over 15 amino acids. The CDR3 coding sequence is TGTGCCAGCAGCCGGAGTGGGACAGGGGGCAGTGGCTACACCTTC. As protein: CASSRSGTGGSGYTF. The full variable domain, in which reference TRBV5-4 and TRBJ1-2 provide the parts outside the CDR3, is ETGVTQSPTHLIKTRGQQVTLRCSSQSGHNTVSWYQQALGQGPQFIFQYYREEENGRGNFPPRFSGLQFPNYSSELNVNALELDDSALYLCASSRSGTGGSGYTFGSGTRLTVV.

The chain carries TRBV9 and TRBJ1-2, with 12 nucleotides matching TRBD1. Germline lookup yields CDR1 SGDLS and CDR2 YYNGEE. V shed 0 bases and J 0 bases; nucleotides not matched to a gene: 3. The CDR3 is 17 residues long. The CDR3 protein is CASSVARDRGPNYGYTF. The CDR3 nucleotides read TGTGCCAGCAGCGTAGCTAGGGACAGGGGGCCTAACTATGGCTACACCTTC.

The CDR3 nucleotides read TGCGCCAGCAGTGAGTACGGTCGGGAGGTCACAGATACGCAGTATTTT. It encodes CASSEYGREVTDTQYF. This chain joins TRBV10-1 and TRBJ2-3; 7 nucleotides line up with TRBD2. The CDR3 extends over 16 amino acids. The germline V gene has CDR1 WNHNN and CDR2 SYGVQD (reference sequence). V shed 1 base and J 2 bases; nucleotides not matched to a gene: 6.

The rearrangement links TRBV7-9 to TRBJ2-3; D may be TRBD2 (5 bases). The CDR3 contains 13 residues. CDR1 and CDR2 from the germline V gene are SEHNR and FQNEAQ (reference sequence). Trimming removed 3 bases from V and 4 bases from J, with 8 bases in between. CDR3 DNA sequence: TGTGCCAGCAGCTTGTTGGAGGCAGATACGCAGTATTTT. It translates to CASSLLEADTQYF.

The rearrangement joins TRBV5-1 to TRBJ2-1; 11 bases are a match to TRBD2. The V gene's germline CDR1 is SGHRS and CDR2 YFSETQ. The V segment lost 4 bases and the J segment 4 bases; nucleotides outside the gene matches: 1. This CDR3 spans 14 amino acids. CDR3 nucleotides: TGCGCCAGCAGCGCTAGCGGGGGGTACAATGAGCAGTTCTTC. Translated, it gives CASSASGGYNEQFF.